This entry features one T cell receptor beta chain sequence. Its antigen is still unknown. CDR3 length: 15 residues. Looked up from germline, CDR1 is SGHRS and CDR2 is YFSETQ. Deletions cut 7 bases from V and 6 bases from J, with 22 bases between. The data were taken from a study of brain T cells in children with intractable seizures. Study-level findings and limits: Patients' HCMV serostatus was unknown; virus specificity rests on CDR3 similarity alone. Pre-surgery blood may have been undersampled, hiding some clones.

The method was immunoSEQ multiplex PCR; TCRdb's version includes in-frame clones alone and lacks a portion of them. The sample yields 300,000 to 400,000 clones, roughly 92% seen once. Time point meaning: blood from clinic visit 5 months post-surgery; TSC patient then seizure free. Only cases whose brain tissue showed the highest T cell transcript signatures were sequenced. Before surgery, patients took at least one anti-epileptic drug. The sequenced sample was peripheral blood, obtained 4 to 6 months after surgery. This chain uses TRBV5-1 with TRBJ2-5; a weak D match, TRBD2 (6 bases). The source of this sequence is a boy in the first two years of life with tuberous sclerosis and intractable seizures. CDR3 residues: CASCGGASNLKTQYF. In nucleotides, the CDR3 is TGCGCCAGCTGCGGAGGGGCCAGCAACCTAAAGACCCAGTACTTC.